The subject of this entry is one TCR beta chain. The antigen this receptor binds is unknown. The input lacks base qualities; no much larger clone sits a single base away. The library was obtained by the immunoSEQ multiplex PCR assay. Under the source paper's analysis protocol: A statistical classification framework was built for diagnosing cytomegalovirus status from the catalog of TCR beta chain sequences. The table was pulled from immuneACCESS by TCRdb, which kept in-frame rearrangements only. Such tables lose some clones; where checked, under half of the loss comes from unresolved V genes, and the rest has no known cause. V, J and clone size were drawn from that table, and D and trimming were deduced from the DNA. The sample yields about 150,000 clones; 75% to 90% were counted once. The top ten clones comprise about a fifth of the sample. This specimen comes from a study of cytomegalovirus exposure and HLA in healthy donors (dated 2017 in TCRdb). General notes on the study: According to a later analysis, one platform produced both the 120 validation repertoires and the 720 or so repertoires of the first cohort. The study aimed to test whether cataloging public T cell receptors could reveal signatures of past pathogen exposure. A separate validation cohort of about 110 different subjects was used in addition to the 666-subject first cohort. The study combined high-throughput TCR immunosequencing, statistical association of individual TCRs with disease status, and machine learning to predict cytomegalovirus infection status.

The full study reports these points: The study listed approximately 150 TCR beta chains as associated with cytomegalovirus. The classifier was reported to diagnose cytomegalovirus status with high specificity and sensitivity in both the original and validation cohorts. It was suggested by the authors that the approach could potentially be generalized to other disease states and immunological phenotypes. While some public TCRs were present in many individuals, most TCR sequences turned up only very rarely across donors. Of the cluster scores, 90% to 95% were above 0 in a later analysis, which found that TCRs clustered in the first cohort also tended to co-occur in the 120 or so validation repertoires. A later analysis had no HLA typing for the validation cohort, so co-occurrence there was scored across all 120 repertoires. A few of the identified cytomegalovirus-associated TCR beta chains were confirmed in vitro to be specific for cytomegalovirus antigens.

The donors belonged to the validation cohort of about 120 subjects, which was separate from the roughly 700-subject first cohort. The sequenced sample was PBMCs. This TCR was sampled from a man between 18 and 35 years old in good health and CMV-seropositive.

The CDR3: CASSLQGPADTQYF. The DNA is as follows: TGTGCCAGCAGCCTCCAGGGGCCGGCAGATACGCAGTATTTT. This chain joins TRBV7-3 to TRBJ2-3, with TRBD1 perhaps the D gene, on 6 matching bases. The CDR3 contains 14 residues, cysteine and phenylalanine counted. Only CDR3 DNA remains: 42 bases, in frame from the first base. As encoded in the germline V gene, CDR1 is SGHTA while CDR2 is FQGTGA. At the junction V is shortened by 5 bases and J by 4 bases, with 13 bases in between.